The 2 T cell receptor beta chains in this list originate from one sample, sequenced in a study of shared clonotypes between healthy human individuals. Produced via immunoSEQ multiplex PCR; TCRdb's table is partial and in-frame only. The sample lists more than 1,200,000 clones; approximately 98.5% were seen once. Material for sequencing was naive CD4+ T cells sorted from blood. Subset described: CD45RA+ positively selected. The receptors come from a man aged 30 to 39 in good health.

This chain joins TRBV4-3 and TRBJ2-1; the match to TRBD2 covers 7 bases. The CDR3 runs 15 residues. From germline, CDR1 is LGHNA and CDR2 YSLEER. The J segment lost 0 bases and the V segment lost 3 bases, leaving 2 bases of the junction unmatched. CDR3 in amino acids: CASSHPGGSYNEQFF. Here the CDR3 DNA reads TGCGCCAGCAGCCATCCGGGGGGCTCCTACAATGAGCAGTTCTTC.

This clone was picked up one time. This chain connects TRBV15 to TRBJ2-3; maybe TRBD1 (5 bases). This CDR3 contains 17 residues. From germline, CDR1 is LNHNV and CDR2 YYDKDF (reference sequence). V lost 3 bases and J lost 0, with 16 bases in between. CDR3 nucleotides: TGTGCCACCAGCAGGGCACCCCTTGGGGCTAGCACAGATACGCAGTATTTT. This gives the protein CATSRAPLGASTDTQYF.